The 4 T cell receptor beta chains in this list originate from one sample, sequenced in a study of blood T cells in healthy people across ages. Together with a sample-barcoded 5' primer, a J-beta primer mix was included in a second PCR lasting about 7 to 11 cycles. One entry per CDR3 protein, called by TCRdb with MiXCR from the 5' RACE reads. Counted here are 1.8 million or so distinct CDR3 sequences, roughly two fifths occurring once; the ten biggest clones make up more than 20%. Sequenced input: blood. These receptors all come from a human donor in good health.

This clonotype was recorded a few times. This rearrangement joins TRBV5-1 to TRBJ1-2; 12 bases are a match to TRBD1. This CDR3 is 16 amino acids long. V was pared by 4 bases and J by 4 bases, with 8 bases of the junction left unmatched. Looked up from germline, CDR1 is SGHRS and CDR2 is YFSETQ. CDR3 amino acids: CASSPGQGARGYGYTF. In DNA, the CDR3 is TGCGCCAGCAGCCCGGGACAGGGGGCGCGAGGCTATGGCTACACCTTC.

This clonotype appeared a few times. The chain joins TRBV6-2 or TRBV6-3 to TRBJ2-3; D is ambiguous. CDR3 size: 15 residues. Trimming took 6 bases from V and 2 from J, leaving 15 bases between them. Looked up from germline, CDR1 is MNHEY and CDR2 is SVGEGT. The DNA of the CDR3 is TGTGCCAGCAGCCACAGTGACTCGATCACAGATACGCAGTATTTT. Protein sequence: CASSHSDSITDTQYF.

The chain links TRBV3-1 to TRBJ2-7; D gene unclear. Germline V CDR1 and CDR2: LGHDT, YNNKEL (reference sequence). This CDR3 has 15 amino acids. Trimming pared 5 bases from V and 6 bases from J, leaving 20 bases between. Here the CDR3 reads CASSVPHGQPSEQYF. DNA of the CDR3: TGTGCCAGCAGCGTGCCACACGGGCAGCCCTCCGAGCAGTACTTC.

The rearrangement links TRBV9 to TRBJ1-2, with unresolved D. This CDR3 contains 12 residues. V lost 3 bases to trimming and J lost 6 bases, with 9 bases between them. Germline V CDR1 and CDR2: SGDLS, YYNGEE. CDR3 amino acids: CASSASSNGYTF. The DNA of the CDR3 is TGTGCCAGCAGCGCCTCCAGTAATGGCTACACCTTC.